A single sample gave rise to the 9 T cell receptor beta chains below, sequenced in a study of blood T cell repertoires in COVID-19. Only in-frame clones appear in the TCRdb table, and some are missing; sequencing was by immunoSEQ multiplex PCR. Among some 160,000 clones listed, around three quarters were seen once. Sequenced input: peripheral blood. The receptors derive from a man in his fifties with active or convalescent COVID-19.

The chain is built from TRBV4-1 and TRBJ2-7; 8 nucleotides align to TRBD1. J was trimmed by 7 bases and V by 1 base; bases with no gene match: 9. The CDR3 has 15 residues. CDR1 is MGHRA and CDR2 is YSYEKL in the germline V gene. CDR3 protein: CASSQGAGGAKEQYF. The CDR3 DNA reads TGCGCCAGCAGCCAAGGGGCAGGGGGCGCGAAGGAGCAGTACTTC.

The rearrangement joins TRBV10-3 to TRBJ1-1, with a weak D call TRBD1 (6 bases). The germline gives CDR1 ENHRY, CDR2 SYGVKD. The CDR3 extends over 15 amino acids. V was trimmed by 4 bases and J by 0 bases, leaving 12 bases between them. The CDR3 nucleotides are TGTGCCATCAGTGGGAGGGGGGGAATGAACACTGAAGCTTTCTTT. Translating gives CAISGRGGMNTEAFF.

V and J are TRBV10-3 and TRBJ2-7; possibly TRBD1 for D (6 bases). Per the germline V gene, CDR1 is ENHRY and CDR2 is SYGVKD. This CDR3 has 14 residues. V was pared by 3 bases and J by 2 bases, with 11 bases between. The CDR3 protein is CAISEGGIPYEQYF. CDR3 nucleotide sequence: TGTGCCATCAGTGAAGGGGGAATTCCCTACGAGCAGTACTTC.

The chain is built from TRBV24-1 and TRBJ1-2; 7 bases align to TRBD1. The germline gives CDR1 KGHDR, CDR2 SFDVKD. This CDR3 has 14 amino acids. With V trimmed by 4 bases and J by 6 bases, 7 bases remained unmatched. The CDR3: CATSDPGQADGYTF. In DNA form, the CDR3 reads TGTGCCACCAGTGACCCCGGACAGGCGGATGGCTACACCTTC.

Only one count was recorded for this clone. J is TRBJ1-2 and V is TRBV6-6, with TRBD1 as a possible D gene (6 bases). CDR1 is MNHNY and CDR2 is SVGAGI in the germline V gene (reference sequence). Trimming took off 5 bases at V and 3 bases at J, with 16 bases between the two ends. The CDR3 spans 15 residues. The CDR3 sequence is CASSQGLTRYYGYTF. The CDR3 coding sequence is TGTGCCAGCAGTCAGGGGCTGACTAGATACTATGGCTACACCTTC.

The V gene is TRBV30, the J gene TRBJ1-1, with 8 bases identical to TRBD1. The CDR3 is 14 amino acids. The germline CDR1 and CDR2 sequences are GTSNPN and SVGIG (reference sequence). Germline trimming cut 2 bases from V and 5 bases from J; bases unmatched to any gene: 7. This CDR3 reads CAWSSGTGGTEAFF. CDR3 nucleotides: TGTGCCTGGAGTTCCGGGACAGGAGGGACTGAAGCTTTCTTT.

This chain links TRBV25-1 with TRBJ1-6; D gene unclear. CDR3 length: 14 residues. The V and J ends lost 7 bases and 7 bases respectively, with 14 bases between them. The V gene's germline CDR1 is MGHDK and CDR2 SYGVNS. CDR3: CASTPAGRNSPLHF. The CDR3 DNA follows: TGTGCCAGCACCCCTGCGGGGAGGAATTCACCCCTCCACTTT.

The rearrangement links TRBV19 to TRBJ2-3; 7 nucleotides align to TRBD2. The junction had 15 bases not matched to a gene; V was cut back by 5 bases and J by 7 bases. The CDR3 loop spans 16 amino acids. Per germline, CDR1 LNHDA and CDR2 SQIVND (reference sequence). The CDR3 DNA sequence: TGTGCCAGTAGTCCCCAGCGGGACCGCCTGGGGAATACGCAGTATTTT. This codes for CASSPQRDRLGNTQYF.

This clone turned up a few times. The chain employs TRBV28 and TRBJ2-3, with TRBD1 matching over 7 bases. The germline V gene has CDR1 MDHEN and CDR2 SYDVKM. This CDR3 region has 14 residues. V trimming: 6 bases; J trimming: 4 bases; junction bases outside the gene matches: 7. For the CDR3, the DNA is TGTGCCAGCAGACCAGTAGGGGGCCCAGATACGCAGTATTTT. Translating gives CASRPVGGPDTQYF.